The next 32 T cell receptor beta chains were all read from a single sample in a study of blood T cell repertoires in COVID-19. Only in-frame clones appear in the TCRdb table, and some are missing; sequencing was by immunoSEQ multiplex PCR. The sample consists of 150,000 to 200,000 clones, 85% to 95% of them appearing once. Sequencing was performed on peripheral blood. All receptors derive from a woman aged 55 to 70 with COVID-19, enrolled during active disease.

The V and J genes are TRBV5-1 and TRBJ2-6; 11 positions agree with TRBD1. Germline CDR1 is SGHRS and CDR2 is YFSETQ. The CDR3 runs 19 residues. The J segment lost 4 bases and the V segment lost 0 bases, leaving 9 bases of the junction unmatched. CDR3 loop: CASSLGGQGASAGANVLTF. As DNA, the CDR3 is TGCGCCAGCAGCTTGGGTGGACAGGGGGCCTCCGCCGGGGCCAACGTCCTGACTTTC.

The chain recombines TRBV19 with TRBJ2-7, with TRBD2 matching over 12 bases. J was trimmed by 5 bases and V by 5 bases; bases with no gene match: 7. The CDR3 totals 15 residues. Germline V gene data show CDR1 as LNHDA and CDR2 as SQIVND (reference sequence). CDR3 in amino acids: CASSEAGLAGNEQYF. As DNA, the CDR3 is TGTGCCAGTAGTGAGGCGGGACTAGCGGGCAACGAGCAGTACTTC. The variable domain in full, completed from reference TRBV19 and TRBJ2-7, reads DGGITQSPKYLFRKEGQNVTLSCEQNLNHDAMYWYRQDPGQGLRLIYYSQIVNDFQKGDIAEGYSVSREKKESFPLTVTSAQKNPTAFYLCASSEAGLAGNEQYFGPGTRLTVT.

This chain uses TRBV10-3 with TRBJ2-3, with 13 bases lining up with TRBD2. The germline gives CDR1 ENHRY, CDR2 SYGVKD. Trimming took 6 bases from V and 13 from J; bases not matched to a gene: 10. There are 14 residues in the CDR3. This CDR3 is CAIRPGLAGAPEYF. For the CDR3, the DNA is TGTGCCATCAGACCTGGACTAGCGGGGGCCCCGGAGTATTTT.

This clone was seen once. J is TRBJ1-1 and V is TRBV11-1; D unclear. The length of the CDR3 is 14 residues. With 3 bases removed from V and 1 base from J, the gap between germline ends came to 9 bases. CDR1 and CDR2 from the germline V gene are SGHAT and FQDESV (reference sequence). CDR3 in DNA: TGTGCCAGCAGCTTTTCCCGGGGGAACACTGAAGCTTTCTTT. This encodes CASSFSRGNTEAFF. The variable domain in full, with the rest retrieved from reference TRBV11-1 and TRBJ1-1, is EAEVAQSPRYKITEKSQAVAFWCDPISGHATLYWYRQILGQGPELLVQFQDESVVDDSQLPKDRFSAERLKGVDSTLKIQPAELGDSAMYLCASSFSRGNTEAFFGQGTRLTVV.

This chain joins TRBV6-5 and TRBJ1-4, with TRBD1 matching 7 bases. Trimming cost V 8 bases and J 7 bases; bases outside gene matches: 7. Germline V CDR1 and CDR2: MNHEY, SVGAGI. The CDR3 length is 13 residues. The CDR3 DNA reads TGTGCCAGCGAGAAGACAGGGCTTGAAAAACTGTTTTTT. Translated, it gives CASEKTGLEKLFF.

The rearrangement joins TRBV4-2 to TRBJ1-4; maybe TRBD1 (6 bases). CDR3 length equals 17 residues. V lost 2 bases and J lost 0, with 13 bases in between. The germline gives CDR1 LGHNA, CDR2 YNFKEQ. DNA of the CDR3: TGTGCCAGCAGCCAACCCGGGACACCAGCAACTAATGAAAAACTGTTTTTT. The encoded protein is CASSQPGTPATNEKLFF.

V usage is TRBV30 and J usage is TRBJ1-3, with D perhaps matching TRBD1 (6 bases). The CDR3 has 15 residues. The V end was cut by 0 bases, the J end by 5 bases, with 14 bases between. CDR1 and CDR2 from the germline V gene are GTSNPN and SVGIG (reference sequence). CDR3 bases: TGTGCCTGGAGTGTAAACGGCAGGGGACGAAACACCATATATTTT. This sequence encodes CAWSVNGRGRNTIYF.

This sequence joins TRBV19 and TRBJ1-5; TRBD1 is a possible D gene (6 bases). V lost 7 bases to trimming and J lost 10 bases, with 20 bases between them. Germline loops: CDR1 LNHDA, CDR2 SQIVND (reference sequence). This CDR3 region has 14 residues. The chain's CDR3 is CASTQGDTGLPQHF. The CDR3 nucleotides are TGTGCCAGTACCCAAGGGGACACAGGGCTCCCCCAGCATTTT.

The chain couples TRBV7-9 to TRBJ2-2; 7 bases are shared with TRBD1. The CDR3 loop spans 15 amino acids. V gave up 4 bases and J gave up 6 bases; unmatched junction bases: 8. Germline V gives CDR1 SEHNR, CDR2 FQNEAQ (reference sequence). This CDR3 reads CASSSLTGYPGELFF. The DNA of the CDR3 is TGTGCCAGCAGCTCCCTGACAGGGTATCCCGGGGAGCTGTTTTTT.

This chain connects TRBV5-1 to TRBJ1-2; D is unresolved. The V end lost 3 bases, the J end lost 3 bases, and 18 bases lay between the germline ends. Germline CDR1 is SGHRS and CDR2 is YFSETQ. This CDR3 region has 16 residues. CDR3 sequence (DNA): TGCGCCAGCAGCTGGGCGGGGAGGACTAGTGACTATGGCTACACCTTC. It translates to CASSWAGRTSDYGYTF.

The CDR3 DNA reads TGTGCCAGCAGCTTAGGGACAAGGGACTATGGCTACACCTTC. Its translation is CASSLGTRDYGYTF. V and J are TRBV7-3 and TRBJ1-2; weak D call: TRBD1 (6 bases). V lost 2 bases and J 3 bases, leaving 10 bases between the germline ends. CDR3 length: 14 residues. CDR1 is SGHTA, CDR2 FQGTGA, per germline.

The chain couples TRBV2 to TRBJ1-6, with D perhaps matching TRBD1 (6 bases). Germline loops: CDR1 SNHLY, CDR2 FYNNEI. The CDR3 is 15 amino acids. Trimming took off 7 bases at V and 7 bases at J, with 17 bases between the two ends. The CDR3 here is CASKTGLGYNSPLHF. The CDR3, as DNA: TGTGCCAGCAAAACAGGGCTGGGGTACAATTCACCCCTCCACTTT. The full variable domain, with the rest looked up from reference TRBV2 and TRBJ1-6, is EPEVTQTPSHQVTQMGQEVILRCVPISNHLYFYWYRQILGQKVEFLVSFYNNEISEKSEIFDDQFSVERPDGSNFTLKIRSTKLEDSAMYFCASKTGLGYNSPLHFGNGTRLTVT.

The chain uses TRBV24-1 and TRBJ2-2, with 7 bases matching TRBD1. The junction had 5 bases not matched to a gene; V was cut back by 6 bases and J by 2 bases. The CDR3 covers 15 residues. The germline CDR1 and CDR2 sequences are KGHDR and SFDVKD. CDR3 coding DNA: TGTGCCACCAGTAGCGGACAGGCAAACACCGGGGAGCTGTTTTTT. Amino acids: CATSSGQANTGELFF.

For the CDR3, the DNA is TGTGCCAGCTCACCTAGGACAGGGGATGACTATGGCTACACCTTC. It specifies CASSPRTGDDYGYTF. This chain connects TRBV18 to TRBJ1-2; TRBD1 matches 9 bases. This CDR3 has 15 residues. Germline assignment: CDR1 KGHSH and CDR2 LQKENI. Germline trimming cut 3 bases from V and 3 bases from J; bases unmatched to any gene: 5.

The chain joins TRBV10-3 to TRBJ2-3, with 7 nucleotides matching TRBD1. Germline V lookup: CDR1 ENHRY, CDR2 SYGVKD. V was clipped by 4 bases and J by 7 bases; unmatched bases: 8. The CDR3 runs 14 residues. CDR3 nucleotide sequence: TGTGCCATCAGTGTGGAGACAGGGAGAAATACGCAGTATTTT. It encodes CAISVETGRNTQYF.

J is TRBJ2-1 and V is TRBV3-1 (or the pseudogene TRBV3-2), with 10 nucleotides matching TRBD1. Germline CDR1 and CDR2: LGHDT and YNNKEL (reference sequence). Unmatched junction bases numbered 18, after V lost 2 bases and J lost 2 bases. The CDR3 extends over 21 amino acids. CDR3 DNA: TGTGCCAGCAGCCAAAGCTCGGTATTGTTTCGACAGGGGGCCCCCTACAATGAGCAGTTCTTC. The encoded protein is CASSQSSVLFRQGAPYNEQFF.

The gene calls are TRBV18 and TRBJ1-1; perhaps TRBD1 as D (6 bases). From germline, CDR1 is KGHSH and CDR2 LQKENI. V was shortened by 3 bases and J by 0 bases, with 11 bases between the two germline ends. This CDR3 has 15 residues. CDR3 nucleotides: TGTGCCAGCTCACCGCAGGGGTTGGTGAACACTGAAGCTTTCTTT. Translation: CASSPQGLVNTEAFF.

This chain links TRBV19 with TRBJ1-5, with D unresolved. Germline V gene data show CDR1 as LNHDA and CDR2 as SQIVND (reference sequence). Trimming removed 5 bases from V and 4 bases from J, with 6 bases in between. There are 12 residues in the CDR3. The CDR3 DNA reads TGTGCCAGTAGTGCCAGAAATCAGCCCCAGCATTTT. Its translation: CASSARNQPQHF. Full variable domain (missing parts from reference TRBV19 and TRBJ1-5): DGGITQSPKYLFRKEGQNVTLSCEQNLNHDAMYWYRQDPGQGLRLIYYSQIVNDFQKGDIAEGYSVSREKKESFPLTVTSAQKNPTAFYLCASSARNQPQHFGDGTRLSIL.

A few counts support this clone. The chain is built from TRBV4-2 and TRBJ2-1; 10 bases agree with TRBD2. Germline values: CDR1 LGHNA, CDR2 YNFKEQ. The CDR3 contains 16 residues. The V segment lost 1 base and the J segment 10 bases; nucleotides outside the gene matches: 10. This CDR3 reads CASSQVNSGGIEEQFF. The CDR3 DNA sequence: TGTGCCAGCAGCCAAGTGAATAGCGGGGGGATAGAGGAGCAGTTCTTC.

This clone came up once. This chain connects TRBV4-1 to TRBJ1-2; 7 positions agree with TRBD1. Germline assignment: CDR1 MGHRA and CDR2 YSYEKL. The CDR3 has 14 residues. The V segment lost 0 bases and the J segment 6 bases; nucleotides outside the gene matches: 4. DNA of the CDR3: TGCGCCAGCAGCCAAGAGGCACAGGGGAATGGCTACACCTTC. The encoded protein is CASSQEAQGNGYTF.

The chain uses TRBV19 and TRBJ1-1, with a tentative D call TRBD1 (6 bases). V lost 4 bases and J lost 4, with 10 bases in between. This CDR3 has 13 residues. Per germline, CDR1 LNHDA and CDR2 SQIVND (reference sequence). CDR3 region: CASSTPGVTEAFF. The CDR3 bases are TGTGCCAGTAGTACACCAGGGGTCACTGAAGCTTTCTTT.

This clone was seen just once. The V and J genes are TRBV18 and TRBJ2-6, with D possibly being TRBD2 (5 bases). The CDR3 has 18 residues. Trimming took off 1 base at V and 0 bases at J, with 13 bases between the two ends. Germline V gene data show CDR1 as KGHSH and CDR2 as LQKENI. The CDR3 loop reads CASSPRERGGSGANVLTF. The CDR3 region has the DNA TGTGCCAGCTCACCACGAGAGCGCGGAGGCTCTGGGGCCAACGTCCTGACTTTC.

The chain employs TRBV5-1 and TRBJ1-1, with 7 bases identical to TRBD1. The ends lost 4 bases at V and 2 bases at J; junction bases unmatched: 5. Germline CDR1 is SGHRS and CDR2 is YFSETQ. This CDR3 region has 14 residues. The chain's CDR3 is CASSHRGINTEAFF. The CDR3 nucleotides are TGCGCCAGCAGCCACAGGGGCATTAACACTGAAGCTTTCTTT.

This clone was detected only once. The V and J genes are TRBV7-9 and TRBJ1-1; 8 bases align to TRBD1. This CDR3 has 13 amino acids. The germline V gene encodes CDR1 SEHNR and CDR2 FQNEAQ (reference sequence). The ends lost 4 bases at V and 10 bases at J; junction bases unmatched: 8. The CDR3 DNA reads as TGTGCCAGCAGCTCGCCCAGGGGGCTCGGAGCTTTCTTT. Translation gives CASSSPRGLGAFF.

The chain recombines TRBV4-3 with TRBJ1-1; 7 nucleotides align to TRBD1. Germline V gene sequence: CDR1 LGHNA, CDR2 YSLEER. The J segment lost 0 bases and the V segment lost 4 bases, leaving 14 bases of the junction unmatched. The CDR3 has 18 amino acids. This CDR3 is CASSLTGQQNSVNTEAFF. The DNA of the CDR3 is TGCGCCAGCAGCCTTACGGGACAGCAGAACTCAGTGAACACTGAAGCTTTCTTT.

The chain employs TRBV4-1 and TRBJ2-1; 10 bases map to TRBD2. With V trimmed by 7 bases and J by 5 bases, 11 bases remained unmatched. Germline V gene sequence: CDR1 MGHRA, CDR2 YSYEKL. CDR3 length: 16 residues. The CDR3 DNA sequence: TGCGCCAGCATGGGCGTAGCGGGGGGCCGCAACAATGAGCAGTTCTTC. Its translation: CASMGVAGGRNNEQFF.

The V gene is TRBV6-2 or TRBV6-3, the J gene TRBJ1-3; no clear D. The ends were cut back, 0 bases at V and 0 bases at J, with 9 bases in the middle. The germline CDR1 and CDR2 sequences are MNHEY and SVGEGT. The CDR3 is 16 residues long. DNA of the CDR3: TGTGCCAGCAGTTACTCGGTCGGGTTCTCTGGAAACACCATATATTTT. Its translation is CASSYSVGFSGNTIYF.

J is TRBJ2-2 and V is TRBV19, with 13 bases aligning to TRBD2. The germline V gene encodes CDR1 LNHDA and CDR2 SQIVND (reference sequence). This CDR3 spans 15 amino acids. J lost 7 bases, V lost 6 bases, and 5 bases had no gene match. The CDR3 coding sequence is TGTGCCAGTAGAGGGACTAGCGGGGTAGGCGGGGAGCTGTTTTTT. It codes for CASRGTSGVGGELFF.

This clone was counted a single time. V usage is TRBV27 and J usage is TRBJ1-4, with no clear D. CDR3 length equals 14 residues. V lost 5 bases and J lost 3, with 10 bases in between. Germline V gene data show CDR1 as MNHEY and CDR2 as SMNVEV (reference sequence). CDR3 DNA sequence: TGTGCCAGCAGTCTCACGTCGGCTAATGAAAAACTGTTTTTT. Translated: CASSLTSANEKLFF. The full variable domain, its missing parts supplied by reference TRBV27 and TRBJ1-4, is EAQVTQNPRYLITVTGKKLTVTCSQNMNHEYMSWYRQDPGLGLRQIYYSMNVEVTDKGDVPEGYKVSRKEKRNFPLILESPSPNQTSLYFCASSLTSANEKLFFGSGTQLSVL.

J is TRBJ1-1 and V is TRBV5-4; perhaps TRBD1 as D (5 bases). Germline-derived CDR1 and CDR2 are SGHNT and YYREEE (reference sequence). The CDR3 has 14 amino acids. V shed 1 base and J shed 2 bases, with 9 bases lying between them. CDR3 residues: CASSLIGANTEAFF. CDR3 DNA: TGTGCCAGCAGCTTGATTGGGGCCAACACTGAAGCTTTCTTT. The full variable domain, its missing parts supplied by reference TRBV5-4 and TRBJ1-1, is ETGVTQSPTHLIKTRGQQVTLRCSSQSGHNTVSWYQQALGQGPQFIFQYYREEENGRGNFPPRFSGLQFPNYSSELNVNALELDDSALYLCASSLIGANTEAFFGQGTRLTVV.

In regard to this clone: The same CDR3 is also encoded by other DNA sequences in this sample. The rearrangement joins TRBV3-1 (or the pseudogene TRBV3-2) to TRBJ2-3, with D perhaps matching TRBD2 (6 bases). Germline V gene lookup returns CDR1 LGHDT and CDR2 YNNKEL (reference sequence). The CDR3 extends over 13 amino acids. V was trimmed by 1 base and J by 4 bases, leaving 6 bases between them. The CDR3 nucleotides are TGTGCCAGCAGCCAAGGGGAGGCAGATACGCAGTATTTT. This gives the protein CASSQGEADTQYF.

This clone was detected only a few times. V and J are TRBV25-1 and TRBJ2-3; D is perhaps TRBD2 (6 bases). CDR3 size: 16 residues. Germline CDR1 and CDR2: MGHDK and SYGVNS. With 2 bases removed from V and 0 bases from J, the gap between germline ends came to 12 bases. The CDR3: CASSEDGTPSTDTQYF. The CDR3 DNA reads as TGTGCCAGCAGTGAAGACGGGACTCCTAGCACAGATACGCAGTATTTT.